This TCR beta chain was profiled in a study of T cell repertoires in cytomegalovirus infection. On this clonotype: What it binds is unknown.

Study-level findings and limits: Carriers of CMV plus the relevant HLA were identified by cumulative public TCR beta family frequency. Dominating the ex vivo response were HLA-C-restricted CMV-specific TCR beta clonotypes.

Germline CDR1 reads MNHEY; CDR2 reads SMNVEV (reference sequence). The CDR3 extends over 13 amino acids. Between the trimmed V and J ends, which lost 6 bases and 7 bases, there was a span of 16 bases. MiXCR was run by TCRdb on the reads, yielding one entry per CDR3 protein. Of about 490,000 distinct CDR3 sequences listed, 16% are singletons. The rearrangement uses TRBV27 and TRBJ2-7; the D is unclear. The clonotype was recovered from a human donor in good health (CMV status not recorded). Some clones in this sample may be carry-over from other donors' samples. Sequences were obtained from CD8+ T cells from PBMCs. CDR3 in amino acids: CASSPRLVEEQYF. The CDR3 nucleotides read TGTGCCAGCAGCCCCAGATTGGTGGAGGAGCAGTACTTC.